This T cell receptor (beta chain) was found in a study of blood T cells in healthy people across ages. Study overall: Roughly one uniquely barcoded beta molecule per two T cells was captured.

Healthy Caucasians from Russia aged roughly 6 to 95 served as donors. This clonotype was counted between two and nine times. Its antigen is as yet unknown. A second PCR of 7 to 11 cycles used a sample-barcoded 5' primer and a J-beta primer mix. TCRdb processed the 5' RACE reads anew with MiXCR; each CDR3 protein has one entry. The repertoire holds around 870,000 distinct CDR3 sequences, with around 28% as singletons. Germline CDR1 DFQATT, CDR2 SNEGSKA (reference sequence). This CDR3 spans 14 amino acids. Unmatched junction bases numbered 6, after V lost 6 bases and J lost 3 bases. Study observations and caveats: Older age went with lower TCR beta diversity per million T cells, in a roughly linear way.

Specimen: blood. This sequence originates from a woman aged 80 or over in good health. The chain is built from TRBV20-1 and TRBJ2-3; 10 positions match TRBD2. CDR3 coding DNA: TGCAGTGCCTTAAGCGGGGGGGCGACAGATACGCAGTATTTT. This codes for CSALSGGATDTQYF.